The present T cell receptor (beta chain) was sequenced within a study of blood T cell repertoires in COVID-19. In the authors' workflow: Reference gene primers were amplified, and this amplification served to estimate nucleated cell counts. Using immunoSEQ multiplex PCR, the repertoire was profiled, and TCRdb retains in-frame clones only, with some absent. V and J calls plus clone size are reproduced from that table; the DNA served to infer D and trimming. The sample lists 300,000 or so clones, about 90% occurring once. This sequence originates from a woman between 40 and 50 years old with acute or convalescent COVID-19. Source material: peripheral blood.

Here the CDR3 reads CAWSGRVEGVREKLFF. The CDR3 DNA reads TGTGCCTGGAGTGGAAGGGTGGAGGGTGTTCGAGAAAAACTGTTTTTT. V is TRBV30 and J is TRBJ1-4; D unresolved. Germline V gene lookup returns CDR1 GTSNPN and CDR2 SVGIG (reference sequence). Trimming shortened V by 1 base and J by 8 bases, and 20 bases separated the two germline ends. The CDR3 is made up of 16 amino acids.